This T cell receptor beta chain originates from a study of response to subunit inactivated influenza vaccine. The CDR3 extends over 18 amino acids. Germline V gene data show CDR1 as MNHEY and CDR2 as SMNVEV (reference sequence). Trimming cost V 0 bases and J 4 bases, with 18 bases left between them. TCRdb itself ran the RT-PCR reads through MiXCR, one entry per CDR3 protein. In the table there are about 170,000 distinct CDR3 sequences, roughly 12% of which are singletons. This clonotype was recorded a few times. These records were also assigned to another study, of T cells expressing NK-cell markers. From that study: Making the TCR beta cDNA relied on 5'RACE template switching with UMIs. The eight sequenced donors comprised seven who were HCMV-seropositive and one who was seronegative. Also leading the CD3+CD56-NKG2C+ fraction in a few donors were these clonotypes.

Material: CD8+ T cells sorted from PBMCs, obtained roughly 12 days after vaccination. This chain links TRBV27 with TRBJ2-2; the D gene is possibly TRBD2 (5 bases). The receptor was isolated from a man aged 45-65 years who received an inactivated influenza vaccine. In nucleotides, the CDR3 is TGTGCCAGCAGTTTATCGAGGTTCCGGGGAGAACCCACCGGGGAGCTGTTTTTT. Translation gives CASSLSRFRGEPTGELFF.